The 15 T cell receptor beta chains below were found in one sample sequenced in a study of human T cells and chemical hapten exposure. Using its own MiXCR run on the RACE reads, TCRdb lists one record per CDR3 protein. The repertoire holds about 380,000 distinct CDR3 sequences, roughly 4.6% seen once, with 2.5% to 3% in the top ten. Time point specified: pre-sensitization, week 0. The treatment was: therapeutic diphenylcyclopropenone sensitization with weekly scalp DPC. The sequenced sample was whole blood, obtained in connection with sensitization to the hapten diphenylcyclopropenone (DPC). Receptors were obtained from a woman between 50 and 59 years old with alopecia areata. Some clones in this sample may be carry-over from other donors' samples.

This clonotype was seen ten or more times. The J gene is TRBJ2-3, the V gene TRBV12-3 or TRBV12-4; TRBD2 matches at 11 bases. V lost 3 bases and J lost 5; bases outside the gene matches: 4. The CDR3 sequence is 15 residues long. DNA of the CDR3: TGTGCCAGCAGTTTTAGGCTAGCGGGAGGAGATACGCAGTATTTT. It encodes CASSFRLAGGDTQYF.

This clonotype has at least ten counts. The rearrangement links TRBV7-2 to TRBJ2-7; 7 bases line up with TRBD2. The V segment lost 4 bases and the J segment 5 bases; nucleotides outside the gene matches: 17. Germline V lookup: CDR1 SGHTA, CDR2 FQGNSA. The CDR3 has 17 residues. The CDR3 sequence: CASSSSGGGSTRNEQYF. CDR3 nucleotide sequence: TGTGCCAGCAGCTCCAGCGGCGGCGGGAGTACGAGAAACGAGCAGTACTTC.

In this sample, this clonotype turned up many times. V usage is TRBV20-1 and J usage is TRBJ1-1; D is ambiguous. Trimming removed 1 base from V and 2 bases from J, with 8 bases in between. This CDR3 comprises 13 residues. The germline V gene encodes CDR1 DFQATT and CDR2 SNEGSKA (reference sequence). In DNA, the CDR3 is TGCAGTGCTAGAGGGGGAGGAAACACTGAAGCTTTCTTT. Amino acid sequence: CSARGGGNTEAFF.

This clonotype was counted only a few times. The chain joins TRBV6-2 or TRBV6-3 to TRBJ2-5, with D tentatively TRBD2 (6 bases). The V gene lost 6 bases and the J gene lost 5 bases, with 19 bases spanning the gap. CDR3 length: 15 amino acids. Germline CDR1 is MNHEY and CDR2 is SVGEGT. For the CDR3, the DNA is TGTGCCAGCAGGCAGTTGCACGGGGGTGAGGAGACCCAGTACTTC. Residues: CASRQLHGGEETQYF.

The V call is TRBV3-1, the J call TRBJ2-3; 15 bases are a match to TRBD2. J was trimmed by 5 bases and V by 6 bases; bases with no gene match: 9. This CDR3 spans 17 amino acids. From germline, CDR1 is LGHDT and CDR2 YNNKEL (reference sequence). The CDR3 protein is CASRRGLAGGPGDTQYF. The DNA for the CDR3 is TGTGCCAGCAGACGCGGACTAGCGGGAGGGCCAGGAGATACGCAGTATTTT.

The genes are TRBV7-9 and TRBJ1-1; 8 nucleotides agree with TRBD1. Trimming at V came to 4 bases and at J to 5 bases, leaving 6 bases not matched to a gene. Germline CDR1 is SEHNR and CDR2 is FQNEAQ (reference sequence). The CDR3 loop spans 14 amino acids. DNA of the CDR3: TGTGCCAGCAGCTCCCAGGGGGCTTTAACTGAAGCTTTCTTT. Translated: CASSSQGALTEAFF.

CDR3 sequence reads: CASSYTRDRGYSEQYF. The CDR3, as DNA: TGTGCCAGCAGTTACACCCGGGACAGGGGGTATTCCGAGCAGTACTTC. J is TRBJ2-7 and V is TRBV7-9; 11 nucleotides agree with TRBD1. Losses at the gene ends were 6 bases for V and 6 bases for J; bases not matched to a gene: 13. This CDR3 is built from 16 residues. CDR1 is SEHNR, CDR2 FQNEAQ, per germline (reference sequence).

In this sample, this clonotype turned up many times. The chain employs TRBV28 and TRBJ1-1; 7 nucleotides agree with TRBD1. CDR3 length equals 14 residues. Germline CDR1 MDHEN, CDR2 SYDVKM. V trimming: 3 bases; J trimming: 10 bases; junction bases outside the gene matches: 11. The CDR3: CASSFQGGVLAAFF. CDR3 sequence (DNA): TGTGCCAGCAGTTTCCAGGGGGGTGTGTTGGCAGCTTTCTTT.

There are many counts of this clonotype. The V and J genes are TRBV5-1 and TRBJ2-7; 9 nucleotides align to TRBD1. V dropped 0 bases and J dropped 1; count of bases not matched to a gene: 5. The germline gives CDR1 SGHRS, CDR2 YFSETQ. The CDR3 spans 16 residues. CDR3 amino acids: CASSLDPDRGSYEQYF. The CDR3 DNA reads TGCGCCAGCAGCTTGGACCCGGACAGGGGATCCTACGAGCAGTACTTC.

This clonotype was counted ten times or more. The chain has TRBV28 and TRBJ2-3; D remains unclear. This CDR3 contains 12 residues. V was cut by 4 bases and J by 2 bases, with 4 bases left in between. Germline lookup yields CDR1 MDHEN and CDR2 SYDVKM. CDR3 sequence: CASSSLTDTQYF. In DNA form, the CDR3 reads TGTGCCAGCAGTTCTCTCACAGATACGCAGTATTTT.

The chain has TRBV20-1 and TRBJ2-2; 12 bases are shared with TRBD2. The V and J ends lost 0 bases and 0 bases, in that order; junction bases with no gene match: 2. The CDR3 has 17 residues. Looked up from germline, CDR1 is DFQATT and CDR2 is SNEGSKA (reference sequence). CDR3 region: CSARESSGGANTGELFF. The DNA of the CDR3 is TGCAGTGCTAGAGAATCTAGCGGGGGGGCGAACACCGGGGAGCTGTTTTTT.

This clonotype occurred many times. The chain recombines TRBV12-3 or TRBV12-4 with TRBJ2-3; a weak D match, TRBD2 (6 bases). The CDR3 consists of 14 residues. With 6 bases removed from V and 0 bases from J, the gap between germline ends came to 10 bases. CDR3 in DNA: TGTGCCAGCAGCATAGCGGTTAGCACAGATACGCAGTATTTT. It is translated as CASSIAVSTDTQYF.

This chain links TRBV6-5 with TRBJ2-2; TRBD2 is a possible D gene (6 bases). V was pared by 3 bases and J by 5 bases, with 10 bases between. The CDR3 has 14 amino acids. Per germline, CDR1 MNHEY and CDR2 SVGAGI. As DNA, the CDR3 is TGTGCCAGCAGTTATGGGACTTCTACCGGGGAGCTGTTTTTT. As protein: CASSYGTSTGELFF.

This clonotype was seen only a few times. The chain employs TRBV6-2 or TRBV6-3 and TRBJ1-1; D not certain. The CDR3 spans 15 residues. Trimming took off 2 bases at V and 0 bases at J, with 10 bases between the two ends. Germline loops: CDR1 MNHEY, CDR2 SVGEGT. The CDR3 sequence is CASSYIAELNTEAFF. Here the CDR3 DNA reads TGTGCCAGCAGTTACATAGCGGAGTTGAACACTGAAGCTTTCTTT.

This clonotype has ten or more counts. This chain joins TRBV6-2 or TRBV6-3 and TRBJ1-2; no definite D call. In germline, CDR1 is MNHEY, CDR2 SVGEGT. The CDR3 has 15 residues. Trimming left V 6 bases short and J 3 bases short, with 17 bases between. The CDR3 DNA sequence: TGTGCCAGCAGCCCGCCGAAAACCTGGCACTATGGCTACACCTTC. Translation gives CASSPPKTWHYGYTF.